The 29 T cell receptor beta chains given below trace back to one sample, sequenced in a study of OX40 agonist ivuxolimab in advanced cancers. The library was made by the immunoSEQ multiplex PCR assay. The source is immuneACCESS, and TCRdb retained only in-frame sequences with V and J called. Part of the clones is not carried over; for the studies checked, unresolved V genes explain less than half of this, and the remainder is unexplained. Recorded for this sample are some 44,000 clones; approximately 80% of them occurred a single time. Roughly 5% of the sample is held by the ten biggest clonotypes. The sample in question was CD4+ or CD8+ T cells sorted from blood, obtained in a trial of the OX40 agonist ivuxolimab. The origin of the receptors is an adult with an advanced solid tumor such as melanoma, head and neck, liver or kidney cancer.

The V call is TRBV7-9, the J call TRBJ2-1, with 7 bases lining up with TRBD1. CDR3 length: 14 residues. The ends lost 2 bases at V and 8 bases at J; junction bases unmatched: 6. Germline V gene data show CDR1 as SEHNR and CDR2 as FQNEAQ (reference sequence). CDR3 sequence (DNA): TGTGCCAGCAGCTTATATGAGGGGGCCTATGAGCAGTTCTTC. Protein product: CASSLYEGAYEQFF.

The chain joins TRBV7-2 to TRBJ1-3; no definite D call. Germline lookup yields CDR1 SGHTA and CDR2 FQGNSA. Trimming stripped 5 bases from V and 6 bases from J, with 14 bases between. This CDR3 comprises 14 residues. The CDR3 region is CASSKLTSVNTIYF. For the CDR3, the DNA is TGTGCCAGCAGCAAACTTACATCCGTAAACACCATATATTTT.

The chain has TRBV10-3 and TRBJ1-2; D is ambiguous. Germline V gene sequence: CDR1 ENHRY, CDR2 SYGVKD. This CDR3 has 16 residues. Trimming took off 4 bases at V and 6 bases at J, with 21 bases between the two ends. CDR3 in DNA: TGTGCCATCAGTGCCCCGACCGTTGCAAATGTGGATGGCTACACCTTC. This gives the protein CAISAPTVANVDGYTF.

This clone was found once. The chain joins TRBV5-1 to TRBJ2-5; 16 bases fit TRBD2. CDR1 is SGHRS and CDR2 is YFSETQ in the germline V gene. J gave up 4 bases and V 4 bases, and 4 bases lay outside the gene matches. CDR3 length: 16 amino acids. CDR3 DNA: TGCGCCAGCAGCGTGGGACTAGCGGGAGGGTCAGAGACCCAGTACTTC. Its protein is CASSVGLAGGSETQYF. Drawing the rest from reference TRBV5-1 and TRBJ2-5, the complete variable domain is KAGVTQTPRYLIKTRGQQVTLSCSPISGHRSVSWYQQTPGQGLQFLFEYFSETQRNKGNFPGRFSGRQFSNSRSEMNVSTLELGDSALYLCASSVGLAGGSETQYFGPGTRLLVL.

The chain has TRBV18 and TRBJ2-6; tentative D call: TRBD2 (7 bases). V gave up 3 bases and J gave up 4 bases, with 19 bases separating them. The germline gives CDR1 KGHSH, CDR2 LQKENI. CDR3 length: 18 amino acids. The CDR3 protein is CASSPLGLAGAGANVLTF. In DNA form, the CDR3 reads TGTGCCAGCTCACCTTTGGGTTTGGCGGGGGCCGGGGCCAACGTCCTGACTTTC.

The chain combines TRBV7-8 with TRBJ1-6; D unclear. V gave up 1 base and J gave up 8 bases, with 15 bases separating them. This CDR3 is 16 amino acids long. CDR1 is SGHVS, CDR2 FQNEAQ, per germline. CDR3 loop: CASSLDAGINHSPLHF. The CDR3 bases are TGTGCCAGCAGCTTAGACGCGGGCATCAATCATTCACCCCTCCACTTT.

The chain uses TRBV4-1 and TRBJ2-7, with a possible D match to TRBD2 (6 bases). This CDR3 is 16 amino acids long. Trimming removed 1 base at V and 4 bases at J, with 17 bases between. The germline V gene encodes CDR1 MGHRA and CDR2 YSYEKL. The CDR3 here is CASSQGVGGIGYEQYF. The CDR3 coding sequence is TGCGCCAGCAGCCAAGGGGTGGGGGGAATTGGATACGAGCAGTACTTC.

V and J are TRBV11-1 and TRBJ2-1, with D uncertain. There are 13 residues in the CDR3. In germline, CDR1 is SGHAT, CDR2 FQDESV (reference sequence). Trimming left V 1 base short and J 7 bases short, with 8 bases between. CDR3: CASSLGVRNEQFF. The CDR3 DNA sequence: TGTGCCAGCAGCTTAGGTGTTCGTAATGAGCAGTTCTTC.

This rearrangement joins TRBV29-1 to TRBJ2-1; D gene ambiguous. The CDR3 is made up of 13 amino acids. CDR1 SQVTM and CDR2 ANQGSEA come from the germline V gene. CDR3 sequence (DNA): TGCACCTATCAAGGCACGGGTGTCCATGAGCAGTTCTTC. Protein product: CTYQGTGVHEQFF.

A single count supports this clone. This chain joins TRBV6-5 and TRBJ2-3; 7 nucleotides match TRBD2. Per the germline V gene, CDR1 is MNHEY and CDR2 is SVGAGI. After removal of 8 bases from V and 1 base from J, the junction contained 6 bases not matched to a gene. The CDR3 has 14 residues. The CDR3 region is CASLPSGGTDTQYF. CDR3 sequence (DNA): TGTGCCAGCCTACCTAGCGGTGGCACAGATACGCAGTATTTT.

DNA of the CDR3: TGCGCCACCAAACTACAGGGACTTAGCACAGATACGCAGTATTTT. It specifies CATKLQGLSTDTQYF. This rearrangement joins TRBV5-1 to TRBJ2-3; perhaps D is TRBD1 or TRBD2 (6 bases each). The V end lost 9 bases, the J end lost 0 bases, and 17 bases lay between the germline ends. The CDR3 sequence is 15 residues long. Germline loops: CDR1 SGHRS, CDR2 YFSETQ.

This chain uses TRBV7-3 with TRBJ2-1; 8 positions match TRBD2. Germline V CDR1 and CDR2: SGHTA, FQGTGA. This CDR3 comprises 15 residues. J gave up 4 bases and V 1 base, and 3 bases lay outside the gene matches. Here the CDR3 reads CASSLSGGRYNEQFF. The CDR3 DNA sequence: TGTGCCAGCAGCTTAAGCGGGGGGAGATACAATGAGCAGTTCTTC. The full variable domain, its missing parts supplied by reference TRBV7-3 and TRBJ2-1, is GAGVSQTPSNKVTEKGKYVELRCDPISGHTALYWYRQSLGQGPEFLIYFQGTGAADDSGLPNDRFFAVRPEGSVSTLKIQRTERGDSAVYLCASSLSGGRYNEQFFGPGTRLTVL.

This chain uses TRBV2 with TRBJ1-1, with D unclear. This CDR3 is built from 12 residues. Trimming shortened V by 6 bases and J by 4 bases, and 9 bases separated the two germline ends. CDR1 SNHLY and CDR2 FYNNEI come from the germline V gene. CDR3 in DNA: TGTGCCAGCAGGGGGATGAGCACTGAAGCTTTCTTT. Protein product: CASRGMSTEAFF.

This chain connects TRBV18 to TRBJ2-5; TRBD1 matches 7 bases. V shed 0 bases, J shed 4 bases, and the junction held 11 bases outside the gene matches. Germline V gives CDR1 KGHSH, CDR2 LQKENI. The CDR3 length is 17 residues. The CDR3 coding sequence is TGTGCCAGCTCACCACCGGACAGGCTAGGGTCTCCAGAGACCCAGTACTTC. Translating gives CASSPPDRLGSPETQYF.

The genes are TRBV5-4 and TRBJ2-2; 8 bases match TRBD1. The length of the CDR3 is 15 residues. With V trimmed by 4 bases and J by 4 bases, 6 bases remained unmatched. Germline V gene data show CDR1 as SGHNT and CDR2 as YYREEE (reference sequence). The CDR3 region is CASSPGGPSTGELFF. CDR3 sequence (DNA): TGTGCCAGCAGCCCAGGGGGCCCCAGCACCGGGGAGCTGTTTTTT.

This sequence joins TRBV6-1 and TRBJ1-5; possibly TRBD1 for D (5 bases). Trimming pared 11 bases from V and 6 bases from J, leaving 20 bases between. Germline-derived CDR1 and CDR2 are MNHNS and SASEGT. The CDR3 has 14 amino acids. The CDR3: CASRTGMGGQPQHF. In nucleotides, the CDR3 is TGTGCCTCCAGGACGGGTATGGGGGGTCAGCCCCAGCATTTT.

The CDR3 reads CASSFVNEQFF. The CDR3 nucleotides read TGTGCCAGCAGTTTCGTCAATGAGCAGTTCTTC. The chain links TRBV28 to TRBJ2-1, with D uncertain. The CDR3 totals 11 residues. Germline CDR1 is MDHEN and CDR2 is SYDVKM. V lost 3 bases and J 6 bases, leaving 3 bases between the germline ends.

This clone was recorded only once. The chain recombines TRBV19 with TRBJ1-5; the match to TRBD1 covers 9 bases. Trimming removed 5 bases from V and 7 bases from J; junction bases left unmatched: 12. Germline V gives CDR1 LNHDA, CDR2 SQIVND (reference sequence). The CDR3 is 16 residues long. CDR3 residues: CASSVSRTGVGQPQHF. The CDR3 region has the DNA TGTGCCAGTAGTGTATCACGGACAGGGGTAGGGCAGCCCCAGCATTTT.

J is TRBJ2-7 and V is TRBV6-6, with 10 bases identical to TRBD1. The CDR3 is 14 residues long. Germline loops: CDR1 MNHNY, CDR2 SVGAGI (reference sequence). With V trimmed by 8 bases and J by 4 bases, 8 bases remained unmatched. CDR3 sequence reads: CASEPGQGMYEQYF. As DNA, the CDR3 is TGTGCCAGCGAACCGGGACAGGGGATGTACGAGCAGTACTTC.

V gene TRBV5-5 combines with J gene TRBJ1-3; D not certain. Between the trimmed V and J ends, which lost 0 bases and 5 bases, there was a span of 12 bases. Germline-derived CDR1 and CDR2 are SGHKS and YYEKEE (reference sequence). The CDR3 consists of 15 residues. CDR3 sequence (DNA): TGTGCCAGCAGCTTGGAACTCTCCTTTCGAAACACCATATATTTT. Protein: CASSLELSFRNTIYF. Full variable domain (remainder filled in from reference TRBV5-5 and TRBJ1-3): DAGVTQSPTHLIKTRGQQVTLRCSPISGHKSVSWYQQVLGQGPQFIFQYYEKEERGRGNFPDRFSARQFPNYSSELNVNALLLGDSALYLCASSLELSFRNTIYFGEGSWLTVV.

The chain carries TRBV5-1 and TRBJ1-4; 7 bases map to TRBD1. There are 15 residues in the CDR3. With V trimmed by 3 bases and J by 2 bases, 4 bases remained unmatched. The germline V gene encodes CDR1 SGHRS and CDR2 YFSETQ. The CDR3 here is CASSYQTGTNEKLFF. In DNA form, the CDR3 reads TGCGCCAGCAGCTACCAGACAGGGACTAATGAAAAACTGTTTTTT.

This clone was seen a few times. The V and J genes are TRBV28 and TRBJ2-7; D is uncertain. The V end was cut by 4 bases, the J end by 3 bases, with 7 bases between. Germline assignment: CDR1 MDHEN and CDR2 SYDVKM. This CDR3 comprises 12 residues. DNA for the CDR3: TGTGCCAGCAGTTCGATAGACTACGAGCAGTACTTC. This gives the protein CASSSIDYEQYF.

This clone appeared a few times. Other DNA sequences in the same sample also yield this CDR3. The V gene is TRBV4-1, the J gene TRBJ2-7; tentatively, D is TRBD2 (5 bases). The CDR3 runs 15 residues. Trimming took off 0 bases at V and 0 bases at J, with 9 bases between the two ends. Germline V gene lookup returns CDR1 MGHRA and CDR2 YSYEKL. CDR3 loop: CASSQDPGYSYEQYF. The CDR3 region has the DNA TGCGCCAGCAGCCAAGATCCGGGATACTCCTACGAGCAGTACTTC.

This clone was observed a single time. In DNA form, the CDR3 reads TGTGCCAGCAGCTTGCGCGGGGGCGCAGATACGCAGTATTTT. Its protein is CASSLRGGADTQYF. The genes are TRBV5-4 and TRBJ2-3, with D tentatively TRBD2 (7 bases). The germline V gene encodes CDR1 SGHNT and CDR2 YYREEE (reference sequence). This CDR3 spans 14 amino acids. With 1 base removed from V and 4 bases from J, the gap between germline ends came to 10 bases.

V gene TRBV6-5 combines with J gene TRBJ2-3; maybe TRBD2 (5 bases). CDR3 length equals 14 residues. Per germline, CDR1 MNHEY and CDR2 SVGAGI. Trimming shortened V by 5 bases and J by 6 bases, and 15 bases separated the two germline ends. This chain's CDR3 is CASSTGIQGDTQYF. The CDR3 DNA reads as TGTGCCAGCAGTACCGGGATTCAAGGCGATACGCAGTATTTT.

The chain carries TRBV5-6 and TRBJ2-4, with D uncertain. CDR3 length: 14 residues. Germline V gene lookup returns CDR1 SGHDT and CDR2 YYEEEE. Trimming took 0 bases from V and 3 from J, leaving 7 bases between them. The CDR3 nucleotides read TGTGCCAGCAGCTTGGGGCAGGTCAAAAACATTCAGTACTTC. As protein: CASSLGQVKNIQYF.

This rearrangement joins TRBV14 to TRBJ2-7; 10 bases agree with TRBD2. Trimming at V came to 5 bases and at J to 5 bases, leaving 27 bases not matched to a gene. The CDR3 is 21 residues long. The germline V gene has CDR1 SGHDN and CDR2 FVKESK. CDR3 nucleotides: TGTGCCAGCAGCAAAGGCAGCTCTACCAAAAGGCTAGCGGGAGAGTCACACGAGCAGTACTTC. This gives the protein CASSKGSSTKRLAGESHEQYF.

V is TRBV5-6 and J is TRBJ2-3; TRBD1 agrees at 7 bases. The CDR3 contains 14 residues. After removal of 2 bases from V and 5 bases from J, the junction contained 5 bases not matched to a gene. CDR1 SGHDT and CDR2 YYEEEE come from the germline V gene. The CDR3: CASSFTGVGDTQYF. As DNA, the CDR3 is TGTGCCAGCAGCTTCACAGGGGTTGGAGATACGCAGTATTTT. The variable domain in full, completed from reference TRBV5-6 and TRBJ2-3, reads DAGVTQSPTHLIKTRGQQVTLRCSPKSGHDTVSWYQQALGQGPQFIFQYYEEEERQRGNFPDRFSGHQFPNYSSELNVNALLLGDSALYLCASSFTGVGDTQYFGPGTRLTVL.

This clone was detected only a few times. The chain links TRBV30 to TRBJ1-4; TRBD1 might be the D (5 bases). Trimming left V 5 bases short and J 4 bases short, with 14 bases between. CDR1 GTSNPN and CDR2 SVGIG come from the germline V gene (reference sequence). There are 14 residues in the CDR3. For the CDR3, the DNA is TGTGCCTGGCGGCCAGGGAGGGTTAATGAAAAACTGTTTTTT. Residues: CAWRPGRVNEKLFF.